A single sample is the source of the 23 T cell receptor beta chains below, sequenced in a study of cytomegalovirus exposure and HLA in healthy donors. A multiplex PCR was run with 60 Vbeta primers and 13 Jbeta primers. Profiled with immunoSEQ multiplex PCR; TCRdb holds only in-frame clones, not every one. The table includes 120,000 or so clones, approximately 66% detected once. The sequenced sample consisted of PBMCs. The receptors derive from a woman aged 35 to 49 in good health and CMV-seropositive.

The V call is TRBV19, the J call TRBJ1-2; D gene unclear. Germline V lookup: CDR1 LNHDA, CDR2 SQIVND (reference sequence). The V gene lost 3 bases and the J gene lost 10 bases, with 9 bases spanning the gap. The CDR3 has 11 residues. Here the CDR3 DNA reads TGTGCCAGTAGTATCTCACAGTACTACACCTTC. Translated, it gives CASSISQYYTF. Drawing the rest from reference TRBV19 and TRBJ1-2, the complete variable domain is DGGITQSPKYLFRKEGQNVTLSCEQNLNHDAMYWYRQDPGQGLRLIYYSQIVNDFQKGDIAEGYSVSREKKESFPLTVTSAQKNPTAFYLCASSISQYYTFGSGTRLTVV.

The gene calls are TRBV5-1 and TRBJ2-2; TRBD2 matches 7 bases. Germline assignment: CDR1 SGHRS and CDR2 YFSETQ. This CDR3 contains 15 residues. V trimming: 6 bases; J trimming: 1 base; junction bases outside the gene matches: 6. As DNA, the CDR3 is TGCGCCAGCACGCGGACGGGGGGGAACACCGGGGAGCTGTTTTTT. Translated, it gives CASTRTGGNTGELFF. The full variable domain, completed using reference TRBV5-1 and TRBJ2-2, is KAGVTQTPRYLIKTRGQQVTLSCSPISGHRSVSWYQQTPGQGLQFLFEYFSETQRNKGNFPGRFSGRQFSNSRSEMNVSTLELGDSALYLCASTRTGGNTGELFFGEGSRLTVL.

The J gene is TRBJ2-3, the V gene TRBV7-3, with D possibly TRBD1 on 5 matching bases. V shed 4 bases and J shed 8 bases, with 10 bases lying between them. The CDR3 length is 12 residues. The germline CDR1 and CDR2 sequences are SGHTA and FQGTGA. For the CDR3, the DNA is TGTGCCAGCAGCTCCCAGGGCCTTACGCAGTATTTT. Protein sequence: CASSSQGLTQYF.

This chain links TRBV28 with TRBJ1-3; D perhaps matches TRBD1 (5 bases). Trimming pared 4 bases from V and 4 bases from J, leaving 20 bases between. The CDR3 extends over 17 amino acids. Germline V gene lookup returns CDR1 MDHEN and CDR2 SYDVKM. DNA of the CDR3: TGTGCCAGCAGTTCCTATACTTACAGGATGAAGGGAAACACCATATATTTT. Amino acids: CASSSYTYRMKGNTIYF.

This clone was recorded a few times. V usage is TRBV5-1 and J usage is TRBJ2-1; unclear D gene. Trimming removed 1 base at V and 8 bases at J, with 7 bases between. Per the germline V gene, CDR1 is SGHRS and CDR2 is YFSETQ. The CDR3 totals 12 residues. The CDR3 spells CASSLTGYEQFF. CDR3 in DNA: TGCGCCAGCAGCTTGACCGGGTATGAGCAGTTCTTC.

The J gene is TRBJ1-4, the V gene TRBV19; TRBD1 agrees at 10 bases. Germline V CDR1 and CDR2: LNHDA, SQIVND (reference sequence). The CDR3 covers 18 residues. With 6 bases clipped from V and 3 bases from J, the junction kept 13 bases outside the gene matches. CDR3 region: CASRPQPGTGEANEKLFF. CDR3 coding DNA: TGTGCCAGTAGACCTCAGCCCGGGACAGGGGAAGCTAATGAAAAACTGTTTTTT.

V is TRBV19 and J is TRBJ1-1, with TRBD1 matching 7 bases. Germline assignment: CDR1 LNHDA and CDR2 SQIVND (reference sequence). Germline trimming cut 7 bases from V and 4 bases from J; bases unmatched to any gene: 6. This CDR3 contains 13 residues. The CDR3 spells CASTPQGGTEAFF. CDR3 nucleotides: TGTGCCAGTACTCCCCAGGGGGGCACTGAAGCTTTCTTT.

The J gene is TRBJ2-5, the V gene TRBV28; 8 nucleotides agree with TRBD2. Losses at the gene ends were 6 bases for V and 6 bases for J; bases not matched to a gene: 9. CDR3 length: 14 residues. Germline-derived CDR1 and CDR2 are MDHEN and SYDVKM. The CDR3 sequence is CASSPQVAGKTQYF. The CDR3 DNA sequence: TGTGCCAGCAGCCCCCAAGTAGCGGGGAAGACCCAGTACTTC.

This sequence joins TRBV5-1 and TRBJ2-5, with 9 bases lining up with TRBD1. Germline-derived CDR1 and CDR2 are SGHRS and YFSETQ. This CDR3 has 14 residues. The junction had 4 bases not matched to a gene; V was cut back by 2 bases and J by 5 bases. The CDR3 nucleotides are TGCGCCAGCAGCTTTACAGGGGGCGAGGAGACCCAGTACTTC. This translates into CASSFTGGEETQYF.

This sequence joins TRBV10-3 and TRBJ2-7, with 9 bases aligning to TRBD1. The J segment lost 5 bases and the V segment lost 3 bases, leaving 5 bases of the junction unmatched. The CDR3 consists of 14 residues. CDR1 is ENHRY and CDR2 is SYGVKD in the germline V gene. The CDR3 DNA reads as TGTGCCATCAGTGATGGACAGGGGAGGAACGAGCAGTACTTC. This encodes CAISDGQGRNEQYF.

The chain couples TRBV14 to TRBJ2-5; tentative D call: TRBD1 (6 bases). The germline V gene encodes CDR1 SGHDN and CDR2 FVKESK. The CDR3 loop spans 16 amino acids. Trimming took 5 bases from V and 0 from J, leaving 16 bases between them. This CDR3 reads CASSKTGLGYQETQYF. The CDR3 nucleotides read TGTGCCAGCAGCAAGACAGGTCTGGGGTACCAAGAGACCCAGTACTTC.

The rearrangement links TRBV15 to TRBJ2-2, with 7 bases fitting TRBD2. From germline, CDR1 is LNHNV and CDR2 YYDKDF (reference sequence). The CDR3 sequence is 17 residues long. The V and J ends lost 0 bases and 0 bases, in that order; junction bases with no gene match: 4. In nucleotides, the CDR3 is TGTGCCACCAGCAGAGAGCGGGGGTTCGCGAACACCGGGGAGCTGTTTTTT. Translated, it gives CATSRERGFANTGELFF.

This chain joins TRBV14 and TRBJ2-4; D is possibly TRBD1 (5 bases). V gave up 6 bases and J gave up 8 bases, with 17 bases separating them. CDR3 size: 14 residues. Germline-derived CDR1 and CDR2 are SGHDN and FVKESK. The CDR3 region has the DNA TGTGCCAGCAGTCAGACAGACTTACGGGACATTCAGTACTTC. It is translated as CASSQTDLRDIQYF.

The chain combines TRBV5-1 with TRBJ2-3, with 8 nucleotides matching TRBD2. The CDR3 consists of 17 residues. The junction had 6 bases not matched to a gene; V was cut back by 0 bases and J by 0 bases. Germline V CDR1 and CDR2: SGHRS, YFSETQ. The chain's CDR3 is CASSLELAGSSTDTQYF. The CDR3 DNA is TGCGCCAGCAGCTTGGAGCTAGCGGGTTCTAGCACAGATACGCAGTATTTT.

This rearrangement joins TRBV19 to TRBJ1-2; 9 nucleotides match TRBD1. There are 12 residues in the CDR3. V trimming: 9 bases; J trimming: 5 bases; junction bases outside the gene matches: 4. CDR1 is LNHDA and CDR2 is SQIVND in the germline V gene (reference sequence). CDR3 DNA: TGTGCCAGGCTGACAGGGGGGTATGGCTACACCTTC. Translation gives CARLTGGYGYTF. Full variable domain (remainder filled in from reference TRBV19 and TRBJ1-2): DGGITQSPKYLFRKEGQNVTLSCEQNLNHDAMYWYRQDPGQGLRLIYYSQIVNDFQKGDIAEGYSVSREKKESFPLTVTSAQKNPTAFYLCARLTGGYGYTFGSGTRLTVV.

J is TRBJ2-3 and V is TRBV6-1; 9 positions match TRBD1. Germline CDR1 MNHNS, CDR2 SASEGT. This CDR3 comprises 17 residues. Trimming took 3 bases from V and 2 from J; bases not matched to a gene: 9. CDR3 residues: CASSEEGQGWNTDTQYF. CDR3 DNA sequence: TGTGCCAGCAGTGAGGAAGGACAGGGGTGGAACACAGATACGCAGTATTTT.

The V and J genes are TRBV10-2 and TRBJ2-7; possible D gene TRBD2, 5 bases. With 7 bases removed from V and 0 bases from J, the gap between germline ends came to 13 bases. Germline lookup yields CDR1 WSHSY and CDR2 SAAADI. The CDR3 has 14 residues. CDR3 loop: CASKIGKSSYEQYF. The CDR3 DNA reads as TGCGCCAGCAAGATCGGGAAAAGCTCCTACGAGCAGTACTTC.

There are a few counts of this clone. The rearrangement links TRBV28 to TRBJ2-1; 8 nucleotides line up with TRBD1. CDR3 length: 15 residues. Germline V CDR1 and CDR2: MDHEN, SYDVKM. J was trimmed by 6 bases and V by 2 bases; bases with no gene match: 6. The CDR3 DNA follows: TGTGCCAGCAGTTTAGGAGGACAGGGTCGCAATGAGCAGTTCTTC. This sequence encodes CASSLGGQGRNEQFF.

The J gene is TRBJ2-7, the V gene TRBV19, with TRBD2 matching over 8 bases. V was pared by 3 bases and J by 6 bases, with 13 bases of the junction left unmatched. Per germline, CDR1 LNHDA and CDR2 SQIVND (reference sequence). The CDR3 spans 16 residues. CDR3 bases: TGTGCCAGTAGTATGTTTTGGTCGGGTAGCGGGGTCGAGCAGTACTTC. The encoded protein is CASSMFWSGSGVEQYF.

This clone was observed a few times. The V and J genes are TRBV6-1 and TRBJ1-2; D is ambiguous. Trimming removed 3 bases at V and 8 bases at J, with 10 bases between. This CDR3 has 12 amino acids. The germline gives CDR1 MNHNS, CDR2 SASEGT. CDR3 bases: TGTGCCAGCAGTGACCGACAACGCGGCTACACCTTC. Its protein is CASSDRQRGYTF.

The J gene is TRBJ1-2, the V gene TRBV7-8; D is perhaps TRBD1 (5 bases). Germline V gives CDR1 SGHVS, CDR2 FQNEAQ. The V gene lost 5 bases and the J gene lost 0 bases, with 16 bases spanning the gap. This CDR3 is 16 amino acids long. CDR3 coding DNA: TGTGCCAGCAGCCCAGGAGGGGCAGGGACTAACTATGGCTACACCTTC. Translated, it gives CASSPGGAGTNYGYTF. The whole variable domain, remainder taken from reference TRBV7-8 and TRBJ1-2, is GAGVSQSPRYKVAKRGQDVALRCDPISGHVSLFWYQQALGQGPEFLTYFQNEAQLDKSGLPSDRFFAERPEGSVSTLKIQRTQQEDSAVYLCASSPGGAGTNYGYTFGSGTRLTVV.

The chain uses TRBV6-5 and TRBJ2-1, with 9 bases aligning to TRBD1. CDR3 length: 15 residues. V was pared by 6 bases and J by 6 bases, with 9 bases of the junction left unmatched. Looked up from germline, CDR1 is MNHEY and CDR2 is SVGAGI. The CDR3 sequence: CASRGGQGYANEQFF. In DNA, the CDR3 is TGTGCCAGCAGGGGGGGACAGGGATATGCCAATGAGCAGTTCTTC.

The V gene is TRBV2, the J gene TRBJ2-7, with 10 bases identical to TRBD2. Germline trimming cut 7 bases from V and 2 bases from J; bases unmatched to any gene: 14. Germline assignment: CDR1 SNHLY and CDR2 FYNNEI. The CDR3 is made up of 17 amino acids. The CDR3 region is CASTIIGLAVDPYEQYF. CDR3 coding DNA: TGTGCCAGCACCATCATCGGACTAGCGGTCGACCCCTACGAGCAGTACTTC.